The present T cell receptor (beta chain) was sequenced within a study of CDR3 diversity in severe acne. TCRdb re-derived calls from the PCR reads in MiXCR, one entry per CDR3 protein. The profile shows about 84,000 distinct CDR3 sequences, 51% of them singletons. This CDR3 comprises 13 residues. V gave up 6 bases and J gave up 2 bases, with 10 bases separating them. Germline CDR1 and CDR2: SGHVS and FQNEAQ. J is TRBJ2-5 and V is TRBV7-8; D call uncertain. Sequenced input: blood. This clonotype was obtained from a male donor in good health, without acne. The CDR3 coding sequence is TGTGCCAGCAGTGGGTATGTACAAGAGACCCAGTACTTC. Encoded protein: CASSGYVQETQYF.